This TCR beta chain was observed in a study of shared clonotypes between healthy human individuals. Deep level was the assay's run setting. Generated by immunoSEQ multiplex PCR, the TCRdb table keeps only in-frame clones and is missing some. The repertoire consists of over 2 million clones, with 85% to 95% occurring once and the leading ten covering approximately 0.4%. Points on this clone: Its cognate antigen is unknown.

Trimming at V came to 8 bases and at J to 5 bases, leaving 8 bases not matched to a gene. Germline assignment: CDR1 MNHNS and CDR2 SASEGT. This CDR3 is built from 15 residues. CD4+ cells underwent separation, giving CD45RA+ naive and CD45RA-negative memory subsets. The study, taken as a whole, reports: Sampling used blood alone; tissue repertoires probably differ.

The receptor was derived from a man younger than 35 in good health. Some clones in this sample may be carry-over from other donors' samples. Sequencing used naive CD4+ T cells from PBMCs. Subset denoted: CD45RA+ positively selected. The rearrangement links TRBV6-1 to TRBJ2-2, with 10 bases aligning to TRBD2. For the CDR3, the DNA is TGTGCCAGCCGTGGTCTAGCGGGGGTGACCGGGGAGCTGTTTTTT. It encodes CASRGLAGVTGELFF.